This T cell receptor (beta chain) was identified in a study of CD8 T cells in ankylosing spondylitis. Study conclusions and caveats: Reportedly, significant enrichment of disease-linked clones occurred in matched ankylosing spondylitis synovial fluid.

This clonotype came up a few times. Its antigen is as yet unknown. For TCR beta, libraries came from quantitative 5'-RACE with molecular barcodes. One entry per CDR3 protein results from TCRdb running MiXCR on the 5' RACE reads. The sample has around 300,000 distinct CDR3 sequences; roughly 14% are singletons. The V end lost 3 bases, the J end lost 5 bases, and 11 bases lay between the germline ends. The germline gives CDR1 DFQATT, CDR2 SNEGSKA (reference sequence). The CDR3 length is 12 residues. Sequencing was performed on blood, either unsorted or a sorted T cell fraction (not recorded which). The gene calls are TRBV20-1 and TRBJ2-7; possibly TRBD2 for D (6 bases). The sequence came from a male donor with ankylosing spondylitis or in good health (not recorded which). As DNA, the CDR3 is TGCAGTGCTAGTAGACTAGACGACGAGCAGTACTTC. It yields the protein CSASRLDDEQYF.